This note documents a single T cell receptor beta chain sequence. No antigen is known for it. Germline CDR1 is DFQATT and CDR2 is SNEGSKA (reference sequence). Trimming stripped 1 base from V and 3 bases from J, with 12 bases between. The CDR3 consists of 14 residues. This sample is part of a study of T-cell reconstitution after alpha-beta-depleted transplantation in children. Construction of the TCRbeta library involved unique molecular identifiers. TCRdb processed the PCR reads anew with MiXCR; each CDR3 protein has one entry. This sample has 580,000 or so distinct CDR3 sequences; 20% to 25% occur once, and the top ten carry 13% to 15%. Regarding the study as a whole: Certain patients had high TCRbeta diversity at day 60, and it came from recipient T cells and thymic progenitors that survived. Hyperexpanded clones declined; after one year, newly produced T cells mostly supplied diversity. It was reported that alpha-beta T cells came from several hundred expanded graft clones (about two months after transplant).

J is TRBJ1-2 and V is TRBV20-1; a weak D match, TRBD1 (6 bases). Source: PBMCs, mostly from graft donor cells, taken 360 days after TCRalphabeta/CD19-depleted stem cell transplant. The clonotype originates from a boy younger than two who had a stem cell transplant for acute myeloid leukemia, so the T cells may come from the graft donor. In DNA, the CDR3 is TGCAGTGCTAGAGGGACAGAAAGAGACTATGGCTACACCTTC. Its translation is CSARGTERDYGYTF.